This T cell receptor (beta chain) appears in the sequencing data of a study of cytomegalovirus exposure and HLA in healthy donors. The overall study: Later, an analysis reported that the 95 to 150 validation repertoires had used the same platform as the approximately 720 first-cohort repertoires.

Study-wide results and caveats: In vitro testing confirmed three CMV-associated chains as specific for CMV antigens. Cytomegalovirus association was assigned to more than 150 TCR beta chains.

Trimming took off 4 bases at V and 5 bases at J, with 12 bases between the two ends. This CDR3 is 13 amino acids long. Per the germline V gene, CDR1 is MNHEY and CDR2 is SVGAGI. This clone appeared once. As yet, its antigen is unknown. The method was immunoSEQ multiplex PCR; TCRdb's version includes in-frame clones alone and lacks a portion of them. Among about 110,000 clones listed, 85% to 90% were seen once. A roughly 120-subject validation cohort, separate from the approximately 720-subject first cohort, supplied the donors. The sequence derives from a woman in her thirties in good health and CMV-seropositive. The genes are TRBV6-5 and TRBJ2-7; D may be TRBD2 (5 bases). The material sequenced was PBMCs. CDR3 DNA sequence: TGTGCCAGCAGTTCGACCTCGGGGAACGAGCAGTACTTC. It specifies CASSSTSGNEQYF.